This T cell receptor (beta chain) was sequenced for a study of OX40 agonist ivuxolimab in advanced cancers. About the study: Enrolled patients in dose escalation had cancers that were hepatocellular carcinoma, melanoma, renal cell or head and neck cancer. Three partial responders included one hepatocellular carcinoma patient and two cutaneous melanoma patients. Points from the study as a whole: With doses of 0.1-3.0 mg/kg, partial responders showed among the lowest clonal expansion.

Germline-derived CDR1 and CDR2 are LNHDA and SQIVND (reference sequence). V gave up 8 bases and J gave up 3 bases; unmatched junction bases: 6. This CDR3 comprises 14 residues. The assay was immunoSEQ multiplex PCR, and TCRdb's table has in-frame clones only and misses some. The repertoire holds under 25,000 clones, with 74% as singletons. With respect to this clone: Its antigen is unknown.

The clonotype originates from an adult with an advanced solid tumor such as melanoma, head and neck, liver or kidney cancer. Sample: CD4+ or CD8+ T cells sorted from blood, taken in a trial of the OX40 agonist ivuxolimab. J is TRBJ2-1 and V is TRBV19, with 8 positions matching TRBD1. CDR3 in amino acids: CASCPGQVYNEQFF. DNA for the CDR3: TGTGCCAGTTGCCCGGGACAGGTCTACAATGAGCAGTTCTTC. The full variable domain, in which reference TRBV19 and TRBJ2-1 provide the parts outside the CDR3, is DGGITQSPKYLFRKEGQNVTLSCEQNLNHDAMYWYRQDPGQGLRLIYYSQIVNDFQKGDIAEGYSVSREKKESFPLTVTSAQKNPTAFYLCASCPGQVYNEQFFGPGTRLTVL.